This TCR beta chain appears in the sequencing data of a study of stem cell transplantation in POMP-related autoinflammatory disease. Whole-study context: The study hypothesized thymoproteasome defects skew the TRB repertoire via impaired CD8+ selection. Pre-transplant patients had naive-skewed CD4+ T cells and few CD8+ T cells.

The method was immunoSEQ multiplex PCR; TCRdb's version includes in-frame clones alone and lacks a portion of them. The sample includes over 9,500 clones, 70% to 90% of them seen just once. Germline assignment: CDR1 MNHEY and CDR2 SMNVEV (reference sequence). This CDR3 spans 14 amino acids. Deletions cut 1 base from V and 5 bases from J, with 9 bases between. PRAID featured immunodeficiency plus autoinflammation. Points from the study as a whole: Fewer unique TRB V-J gene pairings were identified in patients with PRAID. Across all analyzed T-cell subsets, patients with PRAID tended toward reduced diversity and increased clonality.

Comment on this clone: What it binds is unknown.

Sample: CD8+ T cells from PBMCs, taken before stem cell transplantation. The V call is TRBV27, the J call TRBJ2-1, with D possibly being TRBD1 (6 bases). This clonotype originated in a human donor with POMP-related autoinflammation and immune dysregulation (PRAID). The CDR3 reads CASSLFPGDNEQFF. CDR3 DNA: TGTGCCAGCAGTTTATTCCCAGGGGACAATGAGCAGTTCTTC.